This T cell receptor beta chain was sequenced in a study of monozygotic twins with inflammatory bowel disease. The CDR3 totals 16 residues. Germline V gives CDR1 SGHNT, CDR2 YYREEE (reference sequence). Whole blood, unsorted for T cells, was the source of total RNA. Notes on the study in general: Among twins, concordant and discordant pairs did not differ in repertoire similarity, possibly from limited power.

On this clonotype: Its cognate antigen is unknown.

Using the 5' RACE reads, TCRdb records one entry per CDR3 protein without DNA. This specimen shows a few hundred thousand distinct CDR3 sequences; the ten leading clones hold just over 2.5%. Sequenced sample: blood. This clonotype was obtained from a human donor with ulcerative colitis or Crohn's disease, or a healthy co-twin of an affected twin (not recorded which). This rearrangement joins TRBV5-4 to TRBJ2-7; the TCRdb call, TRBD1, lacks DNA for checking. This CDR3 is CASSLGPGFNSYEQYF.